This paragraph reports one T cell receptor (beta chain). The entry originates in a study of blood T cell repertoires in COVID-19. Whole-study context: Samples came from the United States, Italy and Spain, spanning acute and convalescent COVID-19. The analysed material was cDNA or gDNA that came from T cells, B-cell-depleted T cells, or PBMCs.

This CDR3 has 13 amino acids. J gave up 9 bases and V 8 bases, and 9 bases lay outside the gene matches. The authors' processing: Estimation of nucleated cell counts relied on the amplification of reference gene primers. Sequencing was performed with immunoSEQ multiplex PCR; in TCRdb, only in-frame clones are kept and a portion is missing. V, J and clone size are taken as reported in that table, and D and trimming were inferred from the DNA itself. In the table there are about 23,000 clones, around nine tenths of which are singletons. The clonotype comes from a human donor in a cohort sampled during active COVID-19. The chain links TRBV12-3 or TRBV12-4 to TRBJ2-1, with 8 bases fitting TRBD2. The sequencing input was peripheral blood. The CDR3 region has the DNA TGTGCCAGCCGGTCGGGGGGGCCGGGTGAGCAGTTCTTC. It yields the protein CASRSGGPGEQFF.